A selection of T cell receptor beta chains follows, all from one sample in a study of blood T cell repertoires in COVID-19. The method was immunoSEQ multiplex PCR; TCRdb's version includes in-frame clones alone and lacks a portion of them. The top ten clones hold 3.9% of a sample with 350,000 or so clones, roughly 87% of them seen once. The sequencing sample was made of peripheral blood. The receptors were gathered from a woman aged 55-69 years with COVID-19, enrolled during active disease. The CDR3 runs from the conserved cysteine through the conserved F or W. A D gene is named only where the DNA matches it firmly.

TRBD1	TRBV20-1	TRBJ1-1	TGCAGTGCTAGTAGAGACAGGGTCGCTGAAGCTTTCTTT	CSASRDRVAEAFF
TRBD2	TRBV10-3	TRBJ2-5	TGTGCCATCAGTGAGTCCCCCGGACTAGCGGGAAAAGAGACCCAGTACTTC	CAISESPGLAGKETQYF
.	TRBV5-1	TRBJ2-7	TGCGCCAGCAGCACCGGGACCCTAGCTGGAGGGACCTACGAGCAGTACTTC	CASSTGTLAGGTYEQYF
TRBD2	TRBV7-3	TRBJ2-5	TGTGCCAGCAGTCAGGGACTAGCGGGGGGTATGGTTATGGAGACCCAGTACTTC	CASSQGLAGGMVMETQYF
TRBD1	TRBV11-3	TRBJ2-3	TGTGCCAGCAGCCCCCGGGACAGGGGAACAGATACGCAGTATTTT	CASSPRDRGTDTQYF
.	TRBV5-8	TRBJ2-6	TGTGCCAGCAGCTCCTTCTCTGGGGCCAACGTCCTGACTTTC	CASSSFSGANVLTF
TRBD1	TRBV2	TRBJ2-3	TGTGCCAGCAGTGAAGCGACAGGGCCAGACACAGATACGCAGTATTTT	CASSEATGPDTDTQYF
.	TRBV6-6	TRBJ1-2	TGTGCCAGCAGTCTGGGCCGTAACTATGGCTACACCTTC	CASSLGRNYGYTF
TRBD1	TRBV28	TRBJ2-1	TGTGCCAGCAGTTTATTCGGACAGGGGCAAGAGAATGAGCAGTTCTTC	CASSLFGQGQENEQFF
.	TRBV11-1	TRBJ1-2	TGTGCCAGCAGCGCCTACAGGGAAGGTGGCTACACCTTC	CASSAYREGGYTF
.	TRBV27	TRBJ1-4	TGTGCCAGCAGTCCTCACGGGTGGGTTGAAAAACTGTTTTTT	CASSPHGWVEKLFF
.	TRBV4-1	TRBJ1-1	TGCGCCAGCAGCCAGCATTCACAGGGCTGGGGCACTGAAGCTTTCTTT	CASSQHSQGWGTEAFF
.	TRBV3-1/TRBV3-2	TRBJ1-5	TGTGCCAGCAGCCTGGGACACTCCAATCAGCCCCAGCATTTT	CASSLGHSNQPQHF